The 6 T cell receptor beta chains below all came from one sample that was sequenced in a study of cytomegalovirus exposure and HLA in healthy donors. The study ran its PCR with 60 Vbeta and 13 Jbeta primers. Repertoires were generated with immunoSEQ multiplex PCR, while TCRdb's copy carries only in-frame clones and drops some. The sample has more than 130,000 clones, approximately 73% seen once. Sequencing was done on a sample of PBMCs. Receptors were obtained from a human donor in good health.

The chain links TRBV29-1 to TRBJ2-1, with 10 bases identical to TRBD2. CDR1 is SQVTM and CDR2 is ANQGSEA in the germline V gene. This CDR3 spans 14 amino acids. J lost 5 bases, V lost 3 bases, and 4 bases had no gene match. CDR3 in DNA: TGCAGCGTTGAGTCACTAGCGGGGAACAATGAGCAGTTCTTC. It yields the protein CSVESLAGNNEQFF.

This clone was observed a single time. The chain combines TRBV4-1 with TRBJ1-2; 8 nucleotides agree with TRBD1. J gave up 3 bases and V 1 base, and 7 bases lay outside the gene matches. Per the germline V gene, CDR1 is MGHRA and CDR2 is YSYEKL. The CDR3 covers 16 residues. CDR3 protein: CASSQGPGGTDYGYTF. CDR3 DNA: TGCGCCAGCAGCCAAGGTCCAGGGGGCACTGACTATGGCTACACCTTC.

This clone was found once. The J gene is TRBJ1-2, the V gene TRBV4-1; 8 nucleotides agree with TRBD1. The CDR3 loop spans 15 amino acids. V was clipped by 4 bases and J by 2 bases; unmatched bases: 6. CDR1 and CDR2 (germline): MGHRA, YSYEKL. CDR3 nucleotide sequence: TGCGCCAGCAGCCTTGGACAGGGTGACAACTATGGCTACACCTTC. It codes for CASSLGQGDNYGYTF.

The gene calls are TRBV30 and TRBJ2-7; 7 nucleotides line up with TRBD2. With V trimmed by 6 bases and J by 0 bases, 8 bases remained unmatched. CDR3 size: 14 residues. CDR1 and CDR2 from the germline V gene are GTSNPN and SVGIG (reference sequence). CDR3: CACSRGGSSYEQYF. DNA for the CDR3: TGTGCCTGCAGTCGTGGCGGGAGCTCCTACGAGCAGTACTTC.

The chain uses TRBV5-6 and TRBJ1-1, with TRBD1 matching 11 bases. The germline CDR1 and CDR2 sequences are SGHDT and YYEEEE. Trimming cost V 4 bases and J 5 bases; bases outside gene matches: 4. The CDR3 is made up of 14 amino acids. CDR3 residues: CASSRDRGLTEAFF. Here the CDR3 DNA reads TGTGCCAGCAGCCGGGACAGGGGGTTGACTGAAGCTTTCTTT.

The rearrangement uses TRBV9 and TRBJ1-4; 10 bases map to TRBD1. The length of the CDR3 is 17 residues. The V gene end was trimmed by 4 bases and the J gene end by 8 bases; junction bases not matched to a gene: 14. The germline V gene encodes CDR1 SGDLS and CDR2 YYNGEE. The CDR3, as DNA: TGTGCCAGCAGCCCCAAGGGGACCGGGACAGGGGACGAAAAACTGTTTTTT. Translating it yields CASSPKGTGTGDEKLFF.